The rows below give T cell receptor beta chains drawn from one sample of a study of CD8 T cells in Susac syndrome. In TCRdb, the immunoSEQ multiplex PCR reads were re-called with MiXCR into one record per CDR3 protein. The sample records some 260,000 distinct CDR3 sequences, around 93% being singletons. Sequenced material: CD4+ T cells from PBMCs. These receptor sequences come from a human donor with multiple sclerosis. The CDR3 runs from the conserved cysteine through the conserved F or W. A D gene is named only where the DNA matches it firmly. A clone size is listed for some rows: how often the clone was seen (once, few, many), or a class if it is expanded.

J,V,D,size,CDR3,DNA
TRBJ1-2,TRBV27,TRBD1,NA,CASRAGGHYGYTF,TGTGCCAGCAGGGCAGGGGGCCACTATGGCTACACCTTC
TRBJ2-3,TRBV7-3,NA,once,CASSLSLATDTQYF,TGTGCCAGCAGCTTATCGCTAGCGACAGATACGCAGTATTTT
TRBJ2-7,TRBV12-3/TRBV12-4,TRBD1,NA,CASSHLPGTGTYEQYF,TGTGCCAGCAGTCATCTACCCGGGACAGGGACCTACGAGCAGTACTTC
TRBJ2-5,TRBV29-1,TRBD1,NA,CSVAGTGGETQYF,TGCAGCGTTGCAGGGACAGGGGGTGAGACCCAGTACTTC
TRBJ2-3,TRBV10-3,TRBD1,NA,CAIQGTGTDTQYF,TGTGCCATACAAGGGACAGGGACGGATACGCAGTATTTT
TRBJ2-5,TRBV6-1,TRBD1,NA,CASSETGTGFRETQYF,TGTGCCAGCAGTGAGACCGGGACAGGATTTCGGGAGACCCAGTACTTC
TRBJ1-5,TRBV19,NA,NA,CASSIQSLRGVSSNQPQHF,TGTGCCAGTAGTATCCAGTCTCTTCGCGGGGTTTCGAGCAATCAGCCCCAGCATTTT
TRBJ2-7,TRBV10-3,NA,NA,CAISEYGDEQYF,TGTGCCATCAGTGAGTACGGGGACGAGCAGTACTTC
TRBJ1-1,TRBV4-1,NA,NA,CASSQDTGTGGAISRTEAFF,TGCGCCAGCAGCCAAGATACCGGGACGGGGGGGGCGATCAGTCGCACTGAAGCTTTCTTT
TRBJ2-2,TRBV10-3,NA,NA,CAISESGRRNTGELFF,TGTGCCATCAGTGAGTCGGGACGGAGGAACACCGGGGAGCTGTTTTTT
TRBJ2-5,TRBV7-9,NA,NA,CASSLGRGPETQYF,TGTGCCAGCAGCTTAGGAAGAGGCCCGGAGACCCAGTACTTC
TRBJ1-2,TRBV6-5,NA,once,CASRGSEGYGYTF,TGTGCCAGCAGAGGAAGTGAGGGATATGGCTACACCTTC
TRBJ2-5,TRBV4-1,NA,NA,CASSQGLQGSETQYF,TGCGCCAGCAGCCAAGGTTTACAGGGATCCGAGACCCAGTACTTC
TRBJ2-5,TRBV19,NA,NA,CASSVQAAQETQYF,TGTGCCAGTAGTGTACAGGCCGCCCAAGAGACCCAGTACTTC
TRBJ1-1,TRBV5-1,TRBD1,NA,CASREGAVAEAFF,TGCGCCAGCAGGGAGGGGGCAGTCGCTGAAGCTTTCTTT